A selection of T cell receptor beta chains follows, all from one sample in a study of CD8 T cells in Susac syndrome. TCRdb passed the immunoSEQ multiplex PCR reads through MiXCR, listing each CDR3 protein once. Of a few hundred thousand distinct CDR3 sequences listed, about 94% are singletons. The source material was CD4+ T cells from PBMCs. These TCRs come from a human donor with Susac syndrome. Each CDR3 is given with its conserved first and last residue. D genes are given only for firm matches. The size of a clone is reported for some rows only, either as once, few or many, or as a class for expanded clones.

abundance: .
d_gene: .
v_gene: TRBV28
j_gene: TRBJ2-4
CDR3nt: TGTGCCAGCAGTTTTACAGGGGCCAAAAACATTCAGTACTTC
CDR3aa: CASSFTGAKNIQYF

abundance: .
d_gene: TRBD1
v_gene: TRBV20-1
j_gene: TRBJ2-3
CDR3nt: TGCAGTGCTAGAGATTTTCGGACAGGGGCGACAGATACGCAGTATTTT
CDR3aa: CSARDFRTGATDTQYF

abundance: .
d_gene: .
v_gene: TRBV6-2/TRBV6-3
j_gene: TRBJ1-5
CDR3nt: TGTGCCAGCAGTTACTCCTTTCAGCCCCAGCATTTT
CDR3aa: CASSYSFQPQHF

abundance: .
d_gene: .
v_gene: TRBV6-5
j_gene: TRBJ2-5
CDR3nt: TGTGCCAGCAGACCACACAGGGACCAAGAGACCCAGTACTTC
CDR3aa: CASRPHRDQETQYF

abundance: .
d_gene: .
v_gene: TRBV28
j_gene: TRBJ2-1
CDR3nt: TGTGCCAGTTCAAAAGGGGGCTCCTACAATGAGCAGTTCTTC
CDR3aa: CASSKGGSYNEQFF

abundance: .
d_gene: TRBD1
v_gene: TRBV6-6
j_gene: TRBJ1-5
CDR3nt: TGTGCCAGCAGTCAACGGACAGGGAGCCAGCCCCAGCATTTT
CDR3aa: CASSQRTGSQPQHF

abundance: .
d_gene: .
v_gene: TRBV25-1
j_gene: TRBJ1-1
CDR3nt: TGTGCCAGCAGTATGACGGGGCCTGCCTTGAACACTGAAGCTTTCTTT
CDR3aa: CASSMTGPALNTEAFF

abundance: .
d_gene: .
v_gene: TRBV5-1
j_gene: TRBJ1-1
CDR3nt: TGCGCCAGCAGCAACAGGGAGGTGAACACTGAAGCTTTCTTT
CDR3aa: CASSNREVNTEAFF

abundance: .
d_gene: .
v_gene: TRBV15
j_gene: TRBJ1-6
CDR3nt: TGTGCCACCAGCAGAGACGCTAATTCACCCCTCCACTTT
CDR3aa: CATSRDANSPLHF

abundance: once
d_gene: .
v_gene: TRBV28
j_gene: TRBJ1-5
CDR3nt: TGTGCCAGCAGTTTACCGGCTAGGGCTTCGCGATTCAGTCAGCCCCAGCATTTT
CDR3aa: CASSLPARASRFSQPQHF

abundance: .
d_gene: .
v_gene: TRBV9
j_gene: TRBJ1-1
CDR3nt: TGTGCCAGCAGCGTAGCAATCGGAGGGGTAGCTTTCTTT
CDR3aa: CASSVAIGGVAFF

abundance: .
d_gene: TRBD1
v_gene: TRBV19
j_gene: TRBJ1-1
CDR3nt: TGTGCCAGTACCACGGGACAGGCCAGCACTGAAGCTTTCTTT
CDR3aa: CASTTGQASTEAFF

abundance: .
d_gene: TRBD1
v_gene: TRBV12-5
j_gene: TRBJ2-1
CDR3nt: TGTGCTAGTGCCTCTCGGGACAGGGGAGGAAATGAGCAGTTCTTC
CDR3aa: CASASRDRGGNEQFF